This T cell receptor beta chain came from a study of cytomegalovirus exposure and HLA in healthy donors. Findings of the study overall: Within a later analysis, the majority of CMV-associated TCR beta chains appeared HLA-restricted.

Primers for the PCR totalled 60 Vbeta and 13 Jbeta. Clones were read by immunoSEQ multiplex PCR, and TCRdb kept only the in-frame ones, dropping some. The sample records 60,000 to 90,000 clones, about 73% being singletons. This clone appeared a single time. Its antigen remains unknown. Germline V gene sequence: CDR1 PRHDT, CDR2 FYEKMQ (reference sequence). Unmatched junction bases numbered 2, after V lost 3 bases and J lost 0 bases. This CDR3 region has 14 residues. The TCR comes from a woman in her fifties or sixties in good health and CMV-seropositive. The chain couples TRBV13 to TRBJ2-7, with 7 bases lining up with TRBD1. The sample was PBMCs. CDR3 sequence: CASSLTGTSYEQYF. CDR3 bases: TGTGCCAGCAGCTTGACAGGGACCTCCTACGAGCAGTACTTC.